The sequence of this TCR beta chain was determined in a study of T cell responses to AZD1222 COVID-19 vaccine. Across the whole study: Timing groups of about 4 and about 12 weeks for second doses were pooled.

Points on this clone: The antigen remains unidentified.

Findings and caveats of the study: In the spike-specific TCR repertoire, nearly half reportedly target unmutated variant regions. Repertoires were collected only later (after the peak T cell response had occurred).

TCRdb's copy holds only in-frame clones and misses some; the assay was immunoSEQ multiplex PCR. The table includes about 180,000 clones, about 88% detected once. Trimming shortened V by 6 bases and J by 4 bases, and 12 bases separated the two germline ends. CDR1 MNHEY and CDR2 SMNVEV come from the germline V gene (reference sequence). The CDR3 extends over 13 amino acids. Sample: peripheral blood, taken on day 0 of AZD1222 vaccination. The receptor was derived from an adult in good health. V gene TRBV27 combines with J gene TRBJ1-1; maybe TRBD1 (5 bases). CDR3 nucleotides: TGTGCCAGCAGAGGACTGGGGGGCACTGAAGCTTTCTTT. Amino acids: CASRGLGGTEAFF.